This is a list of T cell receptor beta chains from one sample in a study of cytomegalovirus exposure and HLA in healthy donors. Method: immunoSEQ multiplex PCR; TCRdb's copy keeps in-frame clones and lacks some. The sample records approximately 170,000 clones, roughly 76% being singletons. Source material: PBMCs. The receptors come from a human donor in good health. Both conserved end residues are part of each CDR3. A D gene is named only where the DNA matches it firmly. The listing skips clone size in some rows; elsewhere it reads once, few, many or a size class.

size	D	V	J	DNA	CDR3
.	TRBD1	TRBV7-2	TRBJ1-6	TGTGCCAGCAGCTTAACACCATCCACAGGGGGTGGGTTTTCACCCCTCCACTTT	CASSLTPSTGGGFSPLHF
.	.	TRBV5-1	TRBJ1-3	TGCGCCAGCAGCGGAACAGGGTTCGGCTCTGGAAACACCATATATTTT	CASSGTGFGSGNTIYF
.	TRBD1	TRBV27	TRBJ1-6	TGTGCCAGCAGTTTTCGGCGTATGGACAGGGTAAATTCACCCCTCCACTTT	CASSFRRMDRVNSPLHF
once	.	TRBV2	TRBJ2-3	TGTGCCAGCAGCGACTTTCTGAGGGATACGCAGTATTTT	CASSDFLRDTQYF
.	.	TRBV19	TRBJ1-1	TGTGCCAGTAGTACCCTCGTGGAGGCGAACACTGAAGCTTTCTTT	CASSTLVEANTEAFF
few	TRBD2	TRBV5-4	TRBJ2-7	TGTGCCAGCAGCGGGGGACTAGCTCTAAACGAGCAGTACTTC	CASSGGLALNEQYF
.	.	TRBV29-1	TRBJ1-6	TGCAGCGTGAGAGTGCGGGCTAACGATAATTCACCCCTCCACTTT	CSVRVRANDNSPLHF
.	.	TRBV9	TRBJ1-4	TGTGCCAGCAGCCCCTGGGGGGGTGGGGAAAAACTGTTTTTT	CASSPWGGGEKLFF
once	.	TRBV20-1	TRBJ1-2	TGCAGTGCTGCCGGTTTCTATGGCTACACCTTC	CSAAGFYGYTF
.	.	TRBV5-4	TRBJ2-3	TGTGCCAGCAGCTTTCGAACTACAGGGCCGAATACGCAGTATTTT	CASSFRTTGPNTQYF
.	TRBD2	TRBV6-5	TRBJ2-7	TGTGCCAGCAGTCTCTTAGCGGGGACCTACGAGCAGTATTTC	CASSLLAGTYEQYF
.	.	TRBV12-5	TRBJ1-5	TGTGCTAGTGGTTTGCCGGGGGGTCAGCCCCAGCATTTT	CASGLPGGQPQHF
few	TRBD1	TRBV6-5	TRBJ1-5	TGTGCCAGCAGTCCCCGGGACAGTAGCAATCAGCCCCAGCATTTT	CASSPRDSSNQPQHF
.	.	TRBV4-3	TRBJ1-2	TGCGCCAGCAGCCACCGGGATCAGACTTTTTGGGGCTACACCTTC	CASSHRDQTFWGYTF
.	.	TRBV6-5	TRBJ1-2	TGTGCCAGCAGTTACAGTAGGGGCCAACGCGGCTACACCTTC	CASSYSRGQRGYTF
.	TRBD1	TRBV7-9	TRBJ1-1	TGTGCCAGCAGCTTATTAGGGGGCTTGAACACTGAAGCTTTCTTT	CASSLLGGLNTEAFF
.	TRBD2	TRBV7-2	TRBJ2-7	TGTGCCAGCAGCCCTACTAGCGGGGGGGCCGGTGGATACGAGCAGTACTTC	CASSPTSGGAGGYEQYF
.	.	TRBV4-3	TRBJ2-5	TGCGCCAGCAGCCCCCTTGGACTGGGCCAGGAGACCCAGTACTTC	CASSPLGLGQETQYF
.	TRBD1	TRBV18	TRBJ1-2	TGTGCCAGCTCACCAACGGGACAGGGGTTCGATGGCTACACCTTC	CASSPTGQGFDGYTF
few	.	TRBV19	TRBJ1-6	TGTGCCAGTAGTGGTCAGGGCCATTCACCCCTCCACTTT	CASSGQGHSPLHF
.	.	TRBV5-1	TRBJ1-1	TGCGCCAGCAGCTTGTCCGGGTACGACACTGAAGCTTTCTTT	CASSLSGYDTEAFF
.	TRBD2	TRBV13	TRBJ2-3	TGTGCCAGCAGCGTCCGAACTAGCGGGGGGGCAGATACGCAGTATTTT	CASSVRTSGGADTQYF
.	TRBD2	TRBV4-3	TRBJ2-3	TGCGCCAGCAGCCTCCTAGCGGGGGGGGCAGATACGCAGTATTTT	CASSLLAGGADTQYF
.	TRBD2	TRBV4-3	TRBJ2-1	TGCGCCAGCAGCCAAGTTATCCCTAGCGGGCAAAAACCCTTTAGGGATGAGCAGTTCTTC	CASSQVIPSGQKPFRDEQFF
.	TRBD2	TRBV5-6	TRBJ2-3	TGTGCCAGCAGCTTGGAACTAGCGGGGGGCACAGATACGCAGTATTTT	CASSLELAGGTDTQYF
few	TRBD1	TRBV4-1	TRBJ2-1	TGCGCCAGCAGCCAGGCCCAGGGGGACAATGAGCAGTTCTTC	CASSQAQGDNEQFF
.	.	TRBV6-5	TRBJ1-5	TGTGCCAGCAAGGACAGCCCCAATCAGCCCCAGCATTTT	CASKDSPNQPQHF
few	TRBD1	TRBV5-1	TRBJ2-7	TGCGCCAGCAGCCCGGGACAGCAGTGGGAAATCGGGCAGTACTTC	CASSPGQQWEIGQYF
few	.	TRBV6-6	TRBJ2-6	TGTGCCAGCGGACTCCCTGGGGCCAACGTCCTGACTTTC	CASGLPGANVLTF
.	.	TRBV6-5	TRBJ2-3	TGTGCCAGCAGTTACCTCGGAGTGGGCACAGATACGCAGTATTTT	CASSYLGVGTDTQYF
once	TRBD1	TRBV5-1	TRBJ2-7	TGCGCCAGCAGCTGGGGGACAGGGGGCGAGCAGTACTTC	CASSWGTGGEQYF
.	TRBD1	TRBV6-5	TRBJ1-3	TGTGCCAGCAGTCCGGGACAGGGGTTCGGAAACACCATATATTTT	CASSPGQGFGNTIYF
.	.	TRBV23-1	TRBJ1-1	TGCGCCAGCAGTCAATTAGGGGGGGTAACTGAAGCTTTCTTT	CASSQLGGVTEAFF
.	.	TRBV7-8	TRBJ1-5	TGTGCCAGCAGCTTAGGCCAGGGTTATAGCAATCAGCCCCAGCATTTT	CASSLGQGYSNQPQHF
.	TRBD1	TRBV28	TRBJ2-7	TGTGCCAGCAGTTCTCAGGGGGCAGGGACCTACGAGCAGTACTTC	CASSSQGAGTYEQYF
.	.	TRBV5-1	TRBJ1-1	TGCGCCAGCAGCTTGCGGGGAGGGACGGGCACTGAAGCTTTCTTT	CASSLRGGTGTEAFF
.	TRBD1	TRBV27	TRBJ2-2	TGTGCCAGCGGGTCGACAGGGAGCACCGGGGAGCTGTTTTTT	CASGSTGSTGELFF
.	.	TRBV2	TRBJ1-4	TGTGCCAGCAGCCCCACAGGGTACAATGAAAAACTGTTTTTT	CASSPTGYNEKLFF